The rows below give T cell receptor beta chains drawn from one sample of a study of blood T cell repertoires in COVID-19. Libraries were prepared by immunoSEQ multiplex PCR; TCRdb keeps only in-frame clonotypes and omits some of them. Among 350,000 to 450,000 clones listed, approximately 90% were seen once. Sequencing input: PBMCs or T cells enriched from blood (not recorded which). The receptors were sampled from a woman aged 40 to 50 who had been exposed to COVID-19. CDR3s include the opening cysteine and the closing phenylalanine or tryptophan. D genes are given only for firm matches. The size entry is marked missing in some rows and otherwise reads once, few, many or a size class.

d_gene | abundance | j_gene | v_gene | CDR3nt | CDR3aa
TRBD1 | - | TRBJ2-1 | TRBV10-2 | TGCGCCACACAGGGGGCAGGGGGCAATGAGCAGTTCTTC | CATQGAGGNEQFF
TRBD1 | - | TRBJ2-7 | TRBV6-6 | TGTGCCAGCAGTTACACAGGACAGGGCGGGCAGTACTTC | CASSYTGQGGQYF
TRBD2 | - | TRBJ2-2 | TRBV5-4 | TGTGCCAGCAGCTCCCCTAGCGGGAGGGCAACCGGGGAGCTGTTTTTT | CASSSPSGRATGELFF
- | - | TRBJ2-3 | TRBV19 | TGTGCCAGTAGTACCCTAAGGGGCGATACGCAGTATTTT | CASSTLRGDTQYF
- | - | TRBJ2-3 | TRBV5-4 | TGTGCCAGCAGCTCGGAGGGGCGCACAGATACGCAGTATTTT | CASSSEGRTDTQYF
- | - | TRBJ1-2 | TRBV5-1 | TGCGCCAGCAGCCCTGGGACACCCAATTCTGGCTACACCTTC | CASSPGTPNSGYTF
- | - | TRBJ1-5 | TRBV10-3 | TGTGCCATCAGTGGGGCGTTTCAAAGCAATCAGCCCCAGCATTTT | CAISGAFQSNQPQHF
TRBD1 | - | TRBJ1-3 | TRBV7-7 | TGTGCTAGCAGCTTGACACAAAGGACAGGGGTAGAAGGAAACACCATATATTTT | CASSLTQRTGVEGNTIYF
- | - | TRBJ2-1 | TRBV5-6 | TGTGCCAGCAGCAGAGTTAATGAGCAGTTCTTC | CASSRVNEQFF
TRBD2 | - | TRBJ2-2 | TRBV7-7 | TGTGCTAGCAGCCTCAGACTAGCCCCGAACACCGGGGAGCTGTTTTTT | CASSLRLAPNTGELFF
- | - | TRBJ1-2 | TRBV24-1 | TGTGCCACCAGTGATCCGGCAGGAGGGTATGGCTACACCTTC | CATSDPAGGYGYTF
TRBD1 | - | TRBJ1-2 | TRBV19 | TGTGCCAGTACCCGGGACAGGGTATATGGCTACACCTTC | CASTRDRVYGYTF
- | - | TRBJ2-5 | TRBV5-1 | TGCGCCAGCAGCCTTAGGGACATGGAGACCCAGTACTTC | CASSLRDMETQYF
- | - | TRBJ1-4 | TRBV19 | TGTGCCAGTAGTATTGGGCTGCTTACAACTAATGAAAAACTGTTTTTT | CASSIGLLTTNEKLFF
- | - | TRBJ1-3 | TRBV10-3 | TGTGCCATCAGTGAGTCCAACAGCTCTGGAAACACCATATATTTT | CAISESNSSGNTIYF
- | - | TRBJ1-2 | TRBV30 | TGTGCCTGGAGTATCGCCAGGGGTGACGGCTACACCTTC | CAWSIARGDGYTF
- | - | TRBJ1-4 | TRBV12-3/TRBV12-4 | TGTGCCAGCAGCCGACACGGAAAACTGTTTTTT | CASSRHGKLFF
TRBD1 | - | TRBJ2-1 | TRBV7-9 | TGTGCCAGCAGCTCCGGGACAGGGCTGGATAAATACAATGAGCAGTTCTTC | CASSSGTGLDKYNEQFF
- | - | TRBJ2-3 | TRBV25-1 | TGTGCCAGCAGTGAAGCTGTGAGAACAGATACGCAGTATTTT | CASSEAVRTDTQYF
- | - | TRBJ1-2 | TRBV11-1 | TGTGCCAGCAGCTTAGAGCAGGAAACTGGCTACACCTTC | CASSLEQETGYTF
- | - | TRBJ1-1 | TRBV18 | TGTGCCAGCTCACCACGGGAGGAGATGAACACTGAAGCTTTCTTT | CASSPREEMNTEAFF
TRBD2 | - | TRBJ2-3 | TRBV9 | TGTGCCAGCAGCGTAGGAGCTAGCGGGGGCACAGATACGCAGTATTTT | CASSVGASGGTDTQYF
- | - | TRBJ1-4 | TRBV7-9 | TGTGCCAGCAGCTTAGTGGGGGCCGCTGAAAAACTGTTTTTT | CASSLVGAAEKLFF
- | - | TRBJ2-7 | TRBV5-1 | TGCGCCAGCAGCTTGAAGGATGGGGAGGACGAGCAGTACTTC | CASSLKDGEDEQYF
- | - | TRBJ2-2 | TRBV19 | TGTGCCAGTAGTATAGTACGGGCGAACACCGGGGAGCTGTTTTTT | CASSIVRANTGELFF
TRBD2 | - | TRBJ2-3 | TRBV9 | TGTGCCAGCAGCGCGGGGACTAGCGGGGTTCCGGTTATCCGGGATACGCAGTATTTT | CASSAGTSGVPVIRDTQYF
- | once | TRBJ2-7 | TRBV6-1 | TGTGCCTCTCGGCAGGGGTACTACGAGCAGTACTTC | CASRQGYYEQYF
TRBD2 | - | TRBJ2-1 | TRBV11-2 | TGTGCCAGCAGCGAAAACCTAGCGGGGGGCAATGAGCAGTTCTTC | CASSENLAGGNEQFF
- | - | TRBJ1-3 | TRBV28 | TGTGCCAGCAGTTTACTAGGCCAAGGAAACACCATATATTTT | CASSLLGQGNTIYF
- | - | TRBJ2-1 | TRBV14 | TGTGCCAGCAGCCCCATTGAAGTCTTAGACGGGATTAACAATGAGCAGTTCTTC | CASSPIEVLDGINNEQFF
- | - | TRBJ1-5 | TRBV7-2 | TGTGCCAGCAGCTACAGAGTACGGCAGCCCCAGCATTTT | CASSYRVRQPQHF
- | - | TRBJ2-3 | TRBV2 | TGTGCCAGCGTATGGCGGAGGGGTAGCACAGATACGCAGTATTTT | CASVWRRGSTDTQYF
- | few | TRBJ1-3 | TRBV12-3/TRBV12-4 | TGTGCCAGCAGTCTGGGGACAGGAAACACCATATATTTT | CASSLGTGNTIYF
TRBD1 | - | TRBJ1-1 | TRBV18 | TGTGCCAGCTCACCAAACAGGGACAGTGAAGCTTTCTTT | CASSPNRDSEAFF
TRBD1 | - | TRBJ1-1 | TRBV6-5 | TGTGCCAGCAAGGGGGACAGGGGGAACACTGAAGCTTTCTTT | CASKGDRGNTEAFF
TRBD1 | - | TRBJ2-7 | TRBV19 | TGTGCCAGTAGTTACCAGGGGGCTTCCGAGCAGTACTTC | CASSYQGASEQYF
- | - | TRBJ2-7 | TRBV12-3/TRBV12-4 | TGTGCCAGCCAAAGTGGGGGCCTCTACGAGCAGTACTTC | CASQSGGLYEQYF
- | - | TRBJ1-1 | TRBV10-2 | TGCGCCAGCAGTGAATGGAGGAGGGAGAACACTGAAGCTTTCTTT | CASSEWRRENTEAFF
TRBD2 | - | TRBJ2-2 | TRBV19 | TGTGCCAGTAGTGAGAGCGGGAGAAGGGCCGGGGAGCTGTTTTTT | CASSESGRRAGELFF
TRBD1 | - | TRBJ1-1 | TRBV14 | TGTGCCAGCAGCCAAGTATCAGGGGGCAACACTGAAGCTTTCTTT | CASSQVSGGNTEAFF
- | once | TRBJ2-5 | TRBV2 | TGTGCCAGCAGCTCCGGGACTCGCCAAGAGACCCAGTACTTC | CASSSGTRQETQYF
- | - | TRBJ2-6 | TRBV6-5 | TGTGCCAGCAGTAGGGGTACTTCTGGGGCCAACGTCCTGACTTTC | CASSRGTSGANVLTF
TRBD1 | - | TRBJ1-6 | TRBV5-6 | TGTGCCAGCAGCTTGGATTGGGGACAGGGCCGTAATTCACCCCTCCACTTT | CASSLDWGQGRNSPLHF
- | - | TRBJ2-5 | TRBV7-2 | TGTGCCAGCAGCTTCGGAGAGACCCAGTACTTC | CASSFGETQYF
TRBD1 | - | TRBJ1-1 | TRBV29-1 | TGCAGCGTTGAGGGCACTACAGGGGGCACTGAAGCTTTCTTT | CSVEGTTGGTEAFF
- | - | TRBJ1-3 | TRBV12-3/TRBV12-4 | TGTGCCAGCAGTTTGTGGGGCGGAAACACCATATATTTT | CASSLWGGNTIYF